These T cell receptor beta chains were read from a single sample in a study of T cell responses to AZD1222 COVID-19 vaccine. Sequencing used immunoSEQ multiplex PCR; TCRdb keeps in-frame clones, though not all of them. Of approximately 150,000 clones in the sample, 88% were seen once. Here the sequenced sample was peripheral blood, taken on day 0 of AZD1222 vaccination. The receptor source for this set is an adult in good health. Each CDR3 is given with its conserved first and last residue. Each record gives: V gene, D gene, J gene, clone size, CDR3 DNA, CDR3 protein. The D gene is left open where the match is weak. Size is stated for part of the rows, as once, few or many counts, or as a class when the clone is expanded.

TRBV28	-	TRBJ2-2	-	TGTGCCAGCGGCAGGGCCCCGTACACCGGGGAGCTGTTTTTT	CASGRAPYTGELFF
TRBV11-1	-	TRBJ2-4	-	TGTGCCAGCAGCTTAGGAGAGGGATTACCCAAAAACATTCAGTACTTC	CASSLGEGLPKNIQYF
TRBV28	-	TRBJ2-1	-	TGTGCCAGCAGTTTGGGGGGCTCCTACAATGAGCAGTTCTTC	CASSLGGSYNEQFF
TRBV11-3	TRBD2	TRBJ2-1	-	TGTGCCAGCAGCCCCCTCGGGGAGGGCATGAACAATGAGCAGTTCTTC	CASSPLGEGMNNEQFF
TRBV11-2	-	TRBJ1-1	-	TGTGCCAGCAGCTTAGATCGGGCGGGGGTGAATGCTAGAATGAACACTGAAGCTTTCTTT	CASSLDRAGVNARMNTEAFF
TRBV28	-	TRBJ1-5	-	TGTGCCAGCAGGGGCCCCTCGCGGCAGCCCCAGCATTTT	CASRGPSRQPQHF
TRBV29-1	TRBD1	TRBJ1-2	-	TGCAGCGCCAGGACAGGCGCTAACGGCTACACCTTC	CSARTGANGYTF
TRBV4-3	-	TRBJ1-5	-	TGCGCCAGCAGCCAAGAGAAGAATCAGCCCCAGCATTTT	CASSQEKNQPQHF
TRBV2	-	TRBJ2-2	-	TGTGCCAGCAGGACGGACACGGGAGTGACCGGGGAGCTGTTTTTT	CASRTDTGVTGELFF
TRBV5-8	-	TRBJ2-2	-	TGTGCCAGCAGCACCCCGGGACCGAACACCGGGGAGCTGTTTTTT	CASSTPGPNTGELFF
TRBV9	TRBD1	TRBJ1-6	once	TGTGCCAGCAGCCTTGGGACAGGGCAGAATTCACCCCTCCACTTT	CASSLGTGQNSPLHF
TRBV19	TRBD1	TRBJ1-1	-	TGTGCCAGTAGTGGGACAGGAGTGTGGGCTTTCTTT	CASSGTGVWAFF
TRBV5-1	-	TRBJ2-2	-	TGCGCCAGCAGCCCCAAGAACACCGGGGAGCTGTTTTTT	CASSPKNTGELFF
TRBV7-9	-	TRBJ2-5	-	TGTGCCAGCAGCCGGCCTAAAGAGACCCAGTACTTC	CASSRPKETQYF
TRBV30	TRBD1	TRBJ2-2	-	TGTGCCGGTAAACCTTGGGGGACAGGGGATACCGGGGAGCTGTTTTTT	CAGKPWGTGDTGELFF
TRBV11-3	-	TRBJ2-5	-	TGTGCCAGCAGCTTATCTCAGGGGAAGACCCAGTACTTC	CASSLSQGKTQYF
TRBV27	-	TRBJ1-1	few	TGTGCCAGCAGTTTCAGGGGTGGCACTGAAGCTTTCTTT	CASSFRGGTEAFF
TRBV25-1	-	TRBJ2-5	once	TGTGCCAGCAGTTCGAGGGAGACCCAGTACTTC	CASSSRETQYF
TRBV12-3/TRBV12-4	-	TRBJ1-2	-	TGTGCCAGCAGTTTAGAGGGATACTATGGCTACACCTTC	CASSLEGYYGYTF
TRBV5-4	-	TRBJ2-7	-	TGTGCCAGCAGCCCGGACCCTGCCTGGGACGAGCAGTACTTC	CASSPDPAWDEQYF
TRBV4-1	-	TRBJ1-4	-	TGCGCCAGCAGCCTAAGAGGGGAAAAACTGTTTTTT	CASSLRGEKLFF
TRBV9	-	TRBJ2-7	-	TGTGCCAGCAGCGAGGACCCGGGTCGGACCTACGAGCAGTACTTC	CASSEDPGRTYEQYF
TRBV19	-	TRBJ1-2	-	TGTGCCAGTACTCAACGGACCGAGGGTGGCTACACCTTC	CASTQRTEGGYTF
TRBV19	TRBD1	TRBJ1-1	-	TGTGCCACTTCCGGGACAGCGAACACTGAAGCTTTCTTT	CATSGTANTEAFF
TRBV7-2	-	TRBJ1-4	-	TGTGCCAGCAGCTTAGCTGGGGGGCGCTTTGAAAAACTGTTTTTT	CASSLAGGRFEKLFF
TRBV5-1	-	TRBJ1-1	-	TGCGCCAGCAGCTGGGCAGGTACCACTGAAGCTTTCTTT	CASSWAGTTEAFF
TRBV24-1	TRBD2	TRBJ2-1	-	TGTGCCACCAGTTCGGGACGTCGTGGGGGGGGAAGTGAGCAGTTCTTC	CATSSGRRGGGSEQFF